One sample yielded the 28 T cell receptor beta chains listed below, sequenced in a study of CXCR3-negative and CXCR3-positive naive CD8 T cells. It was by 5' RACE with UMI labels that the TRB cDNA libraries were prepared. TCRdb reprocessed the 5' RACE reads; each CDR3 protein has one entry and no DNA is given. The sample table includes 100,000 to 150,000 distinct CDR3 sequences. The sample comprised naive CXCR3- CD8+ T cells from blood. The subset denotes: CD45RO-CCR7+CD27+CD95- naive CD8+ T cells lacking CXCR3 (TNR3-). These TCRs come from a human donor in good health. Some clones in this sample may be carry-over from other donors' samples.

V is TRBV12-3 or TRBV12-4 and J is TRBJ1-1. The CDR3 runs to 14 residues. The CDR3 is CASSLVNPNTEAFF.

The chain recombines TRBV5-1 with TRBJ2-1; the TCRdb call, TRBD1, lacks DNA for checking. Per germline, CDR1 SGHRS and CDR2 YFSETQ. The CDR3 is 14 amino acids. The CDR3 reads CASSFGTGLNEQFF.

This chain connects TRBV20-1 to TRBJ2-1; lacking DNA, the TRBD2 call made by TCRdb goes unchecked. This CDR3 comprises 15 residues. Germline V gene sequence: CDR1 DFQATT, CDR2 SNEGSKA (reference sequence). CDR3 in amino acids: CSARDPGLGHNEQFF.

The chain links TRBV7-9 to TRBJ2-2; TCRdb calls TRBD1, which cannot be checked without DNA. The CDR3 spans 14 residues. From germline, CDR1 is SEHNR and CDR2 FQNEAQ (reference sequence). CDR3 loop: CASSPTGVPGELFF. Variable domain in full (rest from reference TRBV7-9 and TRBJ2-2): DTGVSQNPRHKITKRGQNVTFRCDPISEHNRLYWYRQTLGQGPEFLTYFQNEAQLEKSRLLSDRFSAERPKGSFSTLEIQRTEQGDSAMYLCASSPTGVPGELFFGEGSRLTVL.

V and J are TRBV29-1 and TRBJ1-1. The CDR3 consists of 11 residues. Germline V CDR1 and CDR2: SQVTM, ANQGSEA. CDR3 residues: CSIVRGTEAFF.

The rearrangement uses TRBV11-3 and TRBJ2-5; TCRdb's D call, TRBD2, is unchecked because there is no DNA. The CDR3 contains 16 residues. CDR1 is SGHNT, CDR2 YENEEA, per germline. CDR3 region: CASSSTSGGALETQYF.

The V call is TRBV24-1, the J call TRBJ2-7. CDR1 and CDR2 (germline): KGHDR, SFDVKD. This CDR3 spans 13 amino acids. CDR3: CATSDRNSYEQYF.

The chain is built from TRBV4-3 and TRBJ2-7; TCRdb outputs TRBD1, but without DNA this stays unchecked. Germline loops: CDR1 LGHNA, CDR2 YSLEER. The CDR3 sequence is 14 residues long. CDR3: CASSQGQGPNEQYF.

The CDR3 here is CASSLESQGEKTDTQYF. This chain uses TRBV7-8 with TRBJ2-3; the D gene TCRdb calls, TRBD1, cannot be checked with no DNA. The CDR3 extends over 17 amino acids. The germline gives CDR1 SGHVS, CDR2 FQNEAQ.

The rearrangement uses TRBV29-1 and TRBJ2-5; TCRdb picks TRBD1, but there is no DNA to check that call. This CDR3 is built from 16 residues. Germline V gene lookup returns CDR1 SQVTM and CDR2 ANQGSEA. This chain's CDR3 is CSVRTPGGNFQETQYF.

CDR3 residues: CASSYVDRVTGELFF. The V gene is TRBV6-5, the J gene TRBJ2-2; the TRBD1 assignment by TCRdb is unverifiable without DNA. CDR3 length: 15 amino acids. Germline V gene sequence: CDR1 MNHEY, CDR2 SVGAGI.

The gene calls are TRBV7-9 and TRBJ1-2; TCRdb lists TRBD1, though no DNA is available to test this call. Germline V CDR1 and CDR2: SEHNR, FQNEAQ (reference sequence). CDR3 length: 13 residues. CDR3 sequence: CASSPTGEDGYTF.

This sequence joins TRBV29-1 and TRBJ1-1; TCRdb picks TRBD1, but there is no DNA to check that call. Germline CDR1 and CDR2: SQVTM and ANQGSEA. The CDR3 sequence is 12 residues long. The CDR3 sequence is CSVARDNPEAFF.

The chain is built from TRBV28 and TRBJ2-5; with no DNA, the TCRdb D assignment of TRBD1 cannot be verified. Per germline, CDR1 MDHEN and CDR2 SYDVKM. The CDR3 extends over 16 amino acids. The CDR3 here is CASSPEDRKIQETQYF. Based on the CDR3 plus reference TRBV28 and TRBJ2-5, the full variable domain is DVKVTQSSRYLVKRTGEKVFLECVQDMDHENMFWYRQDPGLGLRLIYFSYDVKMKEKGDIPEGYSVSREKKERFSLILESASTNQTSMYLCASSPEDRKIQETQYFGPGTRLLVL.

The chain employs TRBV4-3 and TRBJ2-5; TCRdb outputs TRBD2, but without DNA this stays unchecked. Germline assignment: CDR1 LGHNA and CDR2 YSLEER. The CDR3 covers 16 residues. The CDR3 region is CASSQELAGGRETQYF.

CDR3 sequence: CASSFFRQGRYNEQFF. The V gene is TRBV28, the J gene TRBJ2-1; with no DNA, the TCRdb D assignment of TRBD1 cannot be verified. From germline, CDR1 is MDHEN and CDR2 SYDVKM. CDR3 length: 16 amino acids.

CDR3 sequence: CASRYNTGELFF. V gene TRBV7-3 combines with J gene TRBJ2-2. This CDR3 is built from 12 residues. Germline V gene lookup returns CDR1 SGHTA and CDR2 FQGTGA.

This chain's CDR3 is CASSPGSFSYNSPLHF. The chain uses TRBV12-3 or TRBV12-4 and TRBJ1-6; TCRdb proposes TRBD1, but this gene call is untestable without DNA. The CDR3 extends over 16 amino acids.

The chain links TRBV5-1 to TRBJ2-5; lacking DNA, the TRBD1 call made by TCRdb goes unchecked. The CDR3 sequence is 15 residues long. CDR1 is SGHRS, CDR2 YFSETQ, per germline. CDR3 protein: CASSSETGGFETQYF.

The gene calls are TRBV27 and TRBJ1-1; lacking DNA, the TRBD1 call made by TCRdb goes unchecked. In germline, CDR1 is MNHEY, CDR2 SMNVEV (reference sequence). This CDR3 contains 14 residues. The CDR3 is CASASGYGNTEAFF.

The gene calls are TRBV19 and TRBJ1-2; TCRdb names TRBD1, which stays unverified in the absence of DNA. CDR3 length equals 12 residues. CDR1 is LNHDA and CDR2 is SQIVND in the germline V gene (reference sequence). The CDR3 loop reads CASNPGAAGYTF.

V gene TRBV28 combines with J gene TRBJ1-5. The CDR3 spans 15 residues. Germline V gene lookup returns CDR1 MDHEN and CDR2 SYDVKM. The CDR3: CASSFSPGGNQPQHF. Full variable domain (missing parts from reference TRBV28 and TRBJ1-5): DVKVTQSSRYLVKRTGEKVFLECVQDMDHENMFWYRQDPGLGLRLIYFSYDVKMKEKGDIPEGYSVSREKKERFSLILESASTNQTSMYLCASSFSPGGNQPQHFGDGTRLSIL.

The chain employs TRBV29-1 and TRBJ2-7; TCRdb indicates TRBD2, and absent DNA this call remains unverified. CDR1 and CDR2 from the germline V gene are SQVTM and ANQGSEA. The CDR3 is 13 residues long. This chain's CDR3 is CSVEDSRRYEQYF.

J is TRBJ1-5 and V is TRBV5-5. In germline, CDR1 is SGHKS, CDR2 YYEKEE (reference sequence). CDR3 length: 14 amino acids. This CDR3 reads CASSLYRINQPQHF. The whole variable domain, filled in from reference TRBV5-5 and TRBJ1-5, reads DAGVTQSPTHLIKTRGQQVTLRCSPISGHKSVSWYQQVLGQGPQFIFQYYEKEERGRGNFPDRFSARQFPNYSSELNVNALLLGDSALYLCASSLYRINQPQHFGDGTRLSIL.

The chain employs TRBV29-1 and TRBJ2-3; TCRdb reports TRBD1, a call that lacks DNA to check it against. The CDR3 runs 14 residues. Germline CDR1 is SQVTM and CDR2 is ANQGSEA. CDR3 amino acids: CSVGQGVGTDTQYF.

The rearrangement joins TRBV15 to TRBJ1-1; the D call from TCRdb, TRBD1, cannot be confirmed without DNA. The germline V gene has CDR1 LNHNV and CDR2 YYDKDF (reference sequence). The CDR3 covers 14 residues. The CDR3: CATSIRDSTTEAFF. Supplemented by reference TRBV15 and TRBJ1-1, the full variable domain reads DAMVIQNPRYQVTQFGKPVTLSCSQTLNHNVMYWYQQKSSQAPKLLFHYYDKDFNNEADTPDNFQSRRPNTSFCFLDIRSPGLGDTAMYLCATSIRDSTTEAFFGQGTRLTVV.

This chain uses TRBV4-3 with TRBJ1-1. This CDR3 comprises 15 residues. Germline assignment: CDR1 LGHNA and CDR2 YSLEER. CDR3 loop: CASSQVIAENTEAFF.

CDR3 loop: CASSLGLMNYEQYF. The rearrangement joins TRBV5-1 to TRBJ2-7. Per the germline V gene, CDR1 is SGHRS and CDR2 is YFSETQ. The CDR3 is made up of 14 amino acids.